This T cell receptor beta chain was sequenced during a study of T cell responses to AZD1222 COVID-19 vaccine. Germline CDR1 reads SEHNR; CDR2 reads FQNEAQ (reference sequence). V lost 2 bases to trimming and J lost 4 bases; unmatched junction nucleotides: 0. The CDR3 length is 14 residues. Libraries were prepared by immunoSEQ multiplex PCR; TCRdb keeps only in-frame clonotypes and omits some of them. The table shows over 80,000 clones, with around 87% occurring only once. This clone came up once. This receptor was identified in an adult in good health. This specimen was peripheral blood, taken on day 0 of AZD1222 vaccination. The genes are TRBV7-9 and TRBJ2-7; 12 bases fit TRBD2. The CDR3 region is CASSLLAGGYEQYF. As DNA, the CDR3 is TGTGCCAGCAGCTTACTAGCGGGAGGGTACGAGCAGTACTTC.